These 13 T cell receptor beta chains came from one sample sequenced in a study of early T cells in non-severe SARS-CoV-2 infection. TCRdb reprocessed the 5' RACE reads via MiXCR and lists one record per CDR3 protein. The sample has 45,000 to 55,000 distinct CDR3 sequences; over 10% are singletons. Sequenced material: whole blood. Receptors were obtained from an adult who was a healthcare worker with PCR-confirmed SARS-CoV-2 infection or an uninfected control (not recorded which).

This clonotype has a handful of counts. The V and J genes are TRBV7-3 and TRBJ2-2, with D possibly TRBD1 on 6 matching bases. The CDR3 totals 14 residues. The germline CDR1 and CDR2 sequences are SGHTA and FQGTGA. V was clipped by 3 bases and J by 1 base, with 6 bases between them. For the CDR3, the DNA is TGTGCCAGCAGCTTGGACAGGAACACCGGGGAGCTGTTTTTT. Its protein product is CASSLDRNTGELFF.

This clonotype was counted between two and nine times. V gene TRBV7-2 combines with J gene TRBJ2-1; D remains ambiguous. Germline CDR1 is SGHTA and CDR2 is FQGNSA. Trimming cost V 2 bases and J 12 bases, with 11 bases left between them. There are 12 residues in the CDR3. The CDR3 sequence: CASSLLSKGQFF. The CDR3, as DNA: TGTGCCAGCAGCTTATTGTCTAAGGGGCAGTTCTTC.

This clonotype has a count of ten or more. V is TRBV7-3 and J is TRBJ2-5; 7 bases are shared with TRBD1. The trim removed 1 base at V and 5 bases at J, leaving 10 bases unmatched. The germline V gene has CDR1 SGHTA and CDR2 FQGTGA. This CDR3 spans 16 amino acids. CDR3: CASSLIAGTASETQYF. As DNA, the CDR3 is TGTGCCAGCAGCTTAATTGCCGGGACAGCGTCGGAGACCCAGTACTTC.

This clonotype was counted only a few times. This chain connects TRBV12-3 or TRBV12-4 to TRBJ2-7; D possibly uses TRBD1 or TRBD2 (5 bases each). The CDR3 totals 13 residues. V was clipped by 0 bases and J by 5 bases, with 8 bases between them. The CDR3 region has the DNA TGTGCCAGCAGTTTAGCAGGGGACCACGAGCAGTACTTC. Its protein product is CASSLAGDHEQYF.

In its sample, this clonotype was seen many times. This sequence joins TRBV20-1 and TRBJ2-5, with D perhaps TRBD2 (6 bases). V lost 5 bases to trimming and J lost 5 bases, with 12 bases between them. There are 12 residues in the CDR3. CDR1 is DFQATT, CDR2 SNEGSKA, per germline (reference sequence). CDR3 nucleotide sequence: TGCAGTGCTCCACCGCGGGGCGAGACCCAGTACTTC. The encoded protein is CSAPPRGETQYF.

There are a few counts of this clonotype. This chain connects TRBV20-1 to TRBJ1-2; no clear D. V was shortened by 0 bases and J by 6 bases, with 11 bases between the two germline ends. This CDR3 comprises 13 residues. The germline V gene encodes CDR1 DFQATT and CDR2 SNEGSKA (reference sequence). The CDR3 DNA reads as TGCAGTGCTAGAGATCCCATGTCGCATGGCTACACCTTC. Translated: CSARDPMSHGYTF.

This chain joins TRBV6-5 and TRBJ2-3; no firm D call. Trimming took 6 bases from V and 4 from J, leaving 8 bases between them. Germline V gene data show CDR1 as MNHEY and CDR2 as SVGAGI. CDR3 size: 12 residues. The DNA for the CDR3 is TGTGCCAGCAGAGGCGAAGCAGATACGCAGTATTTT. Residues: CASRGEADTQYF.

This clonotype has at least ten counts. The chain is built from TRBV5-1 and TRBJ1-2, with 7 bases that match TRBD1. Germline CDR1 SGHRS, CDR2 YFSETQ. This CDR3 contains 17 residues. J gave up 4 bases and V 4 bases, and 16 bases lay outside the gene matches. The CDR3 region has the DNA TGCGCCAGCAGCCCCGGGACAGTGCGTGTTAACTTCTATGGCTACACCTTC. It yields the protein CASSPGTVRVNFYGYTF.

This clonotype showed up many times. One junction end does not reproduce the germline sequence, and a read error may be involved. The chain uses TRBV7-7 and TRBJ2-5; D ambiguous. The CDR3 has 13 residues. Germline CDR1 is SSHAT and CDR2 is FNYEAQ (reference sequence). In DNA, the CDR3 is TGTGCTAGCAGCGCCGACAACCAAGAGACCCAGTACTTC. Its translation is CASSADNQETQYF.

The genes are TRBV10-3 and TRBJ2-3, with D tentatively TRBD1 (8 bases). Germline V CDR1 and CDR2: ENHRY, SYGVKD. The V gene lost 4 bases and the J gene lost 4 bases, with 18 bases spanning the gap. The CDR3 runs to 16 residues. The CDR3 DNA sequence: TGTGCCATCAGTGCCATTACAGGGGGGGCAGCAGATACGCAGTATTTT. Translated, it gives CAISAITGGAADTQYF.

The gene calls are TRBV29-1 and TRBJ2-3; 14 nucleotides line up with TRBD2. This CDR3 has 15 amino acids. Per germline, CDR1 SQVTM and CDR2 ANQGSEA. V trimming: 6 bases; J trimming: 3 bases; junction bases outside the gene matches: 5. The CDR3 coding sequence is TGCAGCGTAGGGACTAGCGGGAGAGGGACAGATACGCAGTATTTT. Translated: CSVGTSGRGTDTQYF.

This clonotype came up many times. The V gene is TRBV27, the J gene TRBJ2-1; 11 positions match TRBD2. The CDR3 spans 16 residues. Germline trimming cut 4 bases from V and 4 bases from J; bases unmatched to any gene: 6. Per germline, CDR1 MNHEY and CDR2 SMNVEV (reference sequence). In DNA form, the CDR3 reads TGTGCCAGCAGTTACCGGACTAGCGGGCCTTACAATGAGCAGTTCTTC. Protein sequence: CASSYRTSGPYNEQFF.

The sample holds a few counts of this clonotype. The chain has TRBV29-1 and TRBJ2-2; tentative D call: TRBD1 (6 bases). CDR1 and CDR2 (germline): SQVTM, ANQGSEA. This CDR3 is built from 13 residues. Trimming took 4 bases from V and 4 from J, leaving 10 bases between them. The CDR3 bases are TGCAGCGTTGGACAGGATAGCACCGGGGAGCTGTTTTTT. Translated: CSVGQDSTGELFF.